These T cell receptor beta chains were read from a single sample in a study of T cells in Graves' hyperthyroidism and ophthalmopathy. TCRdb passed the multiplex PCR reads through MiXCR, listing each CDR3 protein once. This table holds about 560,000 distinct CDR3 sequences, about 15% found once. Sequenced input: blood. The receptors originated from a woman in her twenties or thirties with Graves' hyperthyroidism. CDR3s include the opening cysteine and the closing phenylalanine or tryptophan. Each record gives: V gene, CDR3 protein.

TRBV19 | CASSARDVGGQPQHF
TRBV6-1 | CASSDQSLGFQPQHF
TRBV20-1 | CSARDRRGGRSDEQFF
TRBV11-3 | CASSPGLAGERDTQYF
TRBV11-1 | CASSQDEYSGLLTDTQYF
TRBV7-9 | CASSLWPAGTDTQYF
TRBV12-3/TRBV12-4 | CASSPRHAVNTEAFF
TRBV6-1 | CASSAPTTQYTGELFF
TRBV20-1 | CSAKPGTGKRTEAFF
TRBV6-2/TRBV6-3 | CASSYAAGGYEQYF
TRBV28 | CASSLGLLSNYGYTF
TRBV5-1 | CASSLRGGDLYEQYF
TRBV28 | CASRIIDTQYF
TRBV27 | CASMSGGEAFF
TRBV28 | CASSLPGFLETQYF
TRBV6-2/TRBV6-3 | CASSVGRPRYNEQFF